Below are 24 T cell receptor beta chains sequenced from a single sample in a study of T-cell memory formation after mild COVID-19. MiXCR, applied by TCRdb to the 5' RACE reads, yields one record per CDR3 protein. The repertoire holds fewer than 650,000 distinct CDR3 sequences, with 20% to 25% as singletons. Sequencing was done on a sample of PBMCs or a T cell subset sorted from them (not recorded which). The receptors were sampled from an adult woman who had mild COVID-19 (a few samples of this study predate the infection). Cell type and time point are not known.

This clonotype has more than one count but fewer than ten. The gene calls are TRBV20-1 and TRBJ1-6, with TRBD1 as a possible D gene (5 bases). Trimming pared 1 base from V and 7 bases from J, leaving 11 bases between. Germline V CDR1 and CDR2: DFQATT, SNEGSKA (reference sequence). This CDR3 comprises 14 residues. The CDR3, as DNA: TGCAGTGCTAGAGGACAGAATGAGAATTCACCCCTCCACTTT. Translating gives CSARGQNENSPLHF.

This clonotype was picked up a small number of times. As DNA, the CDR3 is TGTGCCACCAGTGATTTGAATACAGGGGGGAACAATGAGCAGTTCTTC. Translating gives CATSDLNTGGNNEQFF. V usage is TRBV24-1 and J usage is TRBJ2-1; TRBD1 matches at 8 bases. The germline CDR1 and CDR2 sequences are KGHDR and SFDVKD. After removal of 0 bases from V and 5 bases from J, the junction contained 5 bases not matched to a gene. The CDR3 extends over 16 amino acids.

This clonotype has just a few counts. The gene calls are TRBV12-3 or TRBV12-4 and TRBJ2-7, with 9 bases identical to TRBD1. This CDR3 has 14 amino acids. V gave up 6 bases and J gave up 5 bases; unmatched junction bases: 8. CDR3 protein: CASRPGQGSHEQYF. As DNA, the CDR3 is TGTGCCAGCAGACCGGGACAGGGAAGTCACGAGCAGTACTTC.

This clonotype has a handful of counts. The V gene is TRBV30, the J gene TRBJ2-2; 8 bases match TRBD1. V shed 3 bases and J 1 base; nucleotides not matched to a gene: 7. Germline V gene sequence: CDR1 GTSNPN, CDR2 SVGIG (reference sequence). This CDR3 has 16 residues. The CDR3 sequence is CAWREPGTGNTGELFF. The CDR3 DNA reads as TGTGCCTGGAGAGAACCCGGGACAGGGAACACCGGGGAGCTGTTTTTT.

The CDR3 coding sequence is TGCAGCGCCGGGACACTTTACAATGAGCAGTTCTTC. It translates to CSAGTLYNEQFF. V usage is TRBV29-1 and J usage is TRBJ2-1; possibly TRBD1 for D (6 bases). Deletions cut 7 bases from V and 4 bases from J, with 11 bases between. CDR3 size: 12 residues. CDR1 is SQVTM and CDR2 is ANQGSEA in the germline V gene.

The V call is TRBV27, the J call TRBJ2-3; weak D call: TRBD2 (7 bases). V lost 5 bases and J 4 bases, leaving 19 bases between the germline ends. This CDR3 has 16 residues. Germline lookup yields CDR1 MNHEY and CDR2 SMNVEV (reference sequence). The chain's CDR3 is CASSPMGGGPPDTQYF. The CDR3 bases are TGTGCCAGCAGTCCGATGGGGGGGGGGCCCCCAGATACGCAGTATTTT.

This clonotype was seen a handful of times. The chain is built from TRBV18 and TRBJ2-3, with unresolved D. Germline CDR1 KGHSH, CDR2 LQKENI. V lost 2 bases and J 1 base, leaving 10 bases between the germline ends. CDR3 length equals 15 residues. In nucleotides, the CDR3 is TGTGCCAGCTCACCATTAACTGCTGGCACAGATACGCAGTATTTT. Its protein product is CASSPLTAGTDTQYF.

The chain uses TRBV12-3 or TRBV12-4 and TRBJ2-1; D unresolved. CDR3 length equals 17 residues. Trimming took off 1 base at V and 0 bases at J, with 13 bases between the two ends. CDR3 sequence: CASSLGGVESSYNEQFF. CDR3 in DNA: TGTGCCAGCAGTTTAGGGGGTGTTGAGAGCTCCTACAATGAGCAGTTCTTC.

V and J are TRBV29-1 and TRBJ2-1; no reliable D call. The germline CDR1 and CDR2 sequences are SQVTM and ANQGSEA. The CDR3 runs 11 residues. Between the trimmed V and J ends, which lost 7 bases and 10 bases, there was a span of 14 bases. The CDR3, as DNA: TGCAGCGCACTTAAGACACCCGAGCAGTTCTTC. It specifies CSALKTPEQFF.

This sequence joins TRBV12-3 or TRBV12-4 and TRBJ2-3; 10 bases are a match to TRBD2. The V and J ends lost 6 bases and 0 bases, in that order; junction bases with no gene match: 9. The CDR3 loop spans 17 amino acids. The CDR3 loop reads CASSPFSGGTSTDTQYF. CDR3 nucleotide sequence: TGTGCCAGCAGCCCTTTTAGCGGGGGGACCAGCACAGATACGCAGTATTTT.

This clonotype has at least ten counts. In DNA form, the CDR3 reads TGCAGTGCTAGAGATGTTATGGGGGTCTATGGCTACACCTTC. Encoded protein: CSARDVMGVYGYTF. This chain joins TRBV20-1 and TRBJ1-2; a possible D gene is TRBD1 (5 bases). The CDR3 covers 14 residues. V was cut by 0 bases and J by 4 bases, with 12 bases left in between. The germline CDR1 and CDR2 sequences are DFQATT and SNEGSKA (reference sequence).

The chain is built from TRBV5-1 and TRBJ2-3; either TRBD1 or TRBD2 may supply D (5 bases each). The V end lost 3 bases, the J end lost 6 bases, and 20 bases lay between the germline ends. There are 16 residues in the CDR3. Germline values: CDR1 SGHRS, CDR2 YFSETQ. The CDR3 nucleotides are TGCGCCAGCAGCTCCTTATGGGACGGCTACTCCGATACGCAGTATTTT. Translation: CASSSLWDGYSDTQYF.

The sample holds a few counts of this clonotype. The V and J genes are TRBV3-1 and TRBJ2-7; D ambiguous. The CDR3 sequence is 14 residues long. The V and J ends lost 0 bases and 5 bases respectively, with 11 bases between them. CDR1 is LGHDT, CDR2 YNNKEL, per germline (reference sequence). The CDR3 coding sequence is TGTGCCAGCAGCCAAGACAGGTCGTGGAACGAGCAGTACTTC. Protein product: CASSQDRSWNEQYF.

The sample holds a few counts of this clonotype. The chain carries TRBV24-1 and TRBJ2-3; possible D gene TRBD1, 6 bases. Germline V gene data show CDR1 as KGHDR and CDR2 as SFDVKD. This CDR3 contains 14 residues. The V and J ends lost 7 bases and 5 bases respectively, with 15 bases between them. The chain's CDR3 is CATRGPDRQDTQYF. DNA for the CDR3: TGTGCCACCAGAGGACCCGACAGGCAAGATACGCAGTATTTT.

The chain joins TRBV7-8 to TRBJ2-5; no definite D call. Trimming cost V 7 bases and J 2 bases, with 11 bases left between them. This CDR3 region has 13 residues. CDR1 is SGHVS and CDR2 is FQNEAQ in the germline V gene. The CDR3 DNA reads TGTGCCAGCACCCCCGGGCCGCAAGAGACCCAGTACTTC. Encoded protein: CASTPGPQETQYF.

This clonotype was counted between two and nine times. CDR3 amino acids: CASSLALAGTDTQYF. CDR3 DNA sequence: TGTGCCAGCAGCTTAGCGCTAGCGGGCACAGATACGCAGTATTTT. V gene TRBV7-3 combines with J gene TRBJ2-3; 7 bases are a match to TRBD2. The CDR3 totals 15 residues. Germline CDR1 reads SGHTA; CDR2 reads FQGTGA. Trimming cost V 2 bases and J 1 base; bases outside gene matches: 3.

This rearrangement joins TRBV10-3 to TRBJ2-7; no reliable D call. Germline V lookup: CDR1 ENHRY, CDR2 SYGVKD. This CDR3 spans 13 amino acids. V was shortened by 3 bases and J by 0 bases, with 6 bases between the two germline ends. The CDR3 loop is CAISDTISYEQYF. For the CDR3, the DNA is TGTGCCATCAGTGACACCATCTCCTACGAGCAGTACTTC.

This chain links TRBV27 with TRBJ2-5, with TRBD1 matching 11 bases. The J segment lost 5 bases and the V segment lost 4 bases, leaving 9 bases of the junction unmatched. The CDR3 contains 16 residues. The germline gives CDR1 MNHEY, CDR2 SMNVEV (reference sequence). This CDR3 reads CASSSRRTGGPETQYF. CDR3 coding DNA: TGTGCCAGCAGTTCGAGGCGGACAGGGGGCCCGGAGACCCAGTACTTC.

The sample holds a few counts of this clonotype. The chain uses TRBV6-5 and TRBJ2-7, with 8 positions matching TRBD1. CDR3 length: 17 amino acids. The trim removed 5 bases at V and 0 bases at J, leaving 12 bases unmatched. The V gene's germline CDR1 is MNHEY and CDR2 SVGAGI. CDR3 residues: CASSPRGQGRTSYEQYF. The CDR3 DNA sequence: TGTGCCAGCAGTCCCCGCGGACAGGGAAGGACCTCCTACGAGCAGTACTTC.

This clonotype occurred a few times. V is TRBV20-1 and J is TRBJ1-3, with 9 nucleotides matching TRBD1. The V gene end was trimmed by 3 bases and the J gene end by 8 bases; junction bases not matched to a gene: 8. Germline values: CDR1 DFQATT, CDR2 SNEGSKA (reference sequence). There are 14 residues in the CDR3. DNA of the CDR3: TGCAGTGCTAGGCCGGGACAGGGTGCATACACCATATATTTT. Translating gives CSARPGQGAYTIYF.

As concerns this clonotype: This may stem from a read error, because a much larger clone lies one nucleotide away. DNA of the CDR3: TGTGCCATCAGTGGAGGGGACAGGATGAACTACGAGCAGTACTTC. Amino acids: CAISGGDRMNYEQYF. The chain carries TRBV10-3 and TRBJ2-7, with 8 bases lining up with TRBD1. The J segment lost 3 bases and the V segment lost 4 bases, leaving 8 bases of the junction unmatched. The CDR3 contains 15 residues. The V gene's germline CDR1 is ENHRY and CDR2 SYGVKD.

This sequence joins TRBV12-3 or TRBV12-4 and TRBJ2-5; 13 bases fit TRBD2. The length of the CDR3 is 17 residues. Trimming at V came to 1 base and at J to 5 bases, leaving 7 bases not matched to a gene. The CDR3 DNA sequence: TGTGCCAGCAGTTTAGGGGGGACTAGCGGGATTATGGAGACCCAGTACTTC. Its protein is CASSLGGTSGIMETQYF.

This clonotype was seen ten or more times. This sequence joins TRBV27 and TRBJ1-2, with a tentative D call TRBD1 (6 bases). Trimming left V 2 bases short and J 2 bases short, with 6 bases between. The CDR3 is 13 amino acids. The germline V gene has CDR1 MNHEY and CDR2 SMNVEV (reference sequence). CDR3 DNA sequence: TGTGCCAGCAGTTTAGGGACAAACTATGGCTACACCTTC. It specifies CASSLGTNYGYTF.

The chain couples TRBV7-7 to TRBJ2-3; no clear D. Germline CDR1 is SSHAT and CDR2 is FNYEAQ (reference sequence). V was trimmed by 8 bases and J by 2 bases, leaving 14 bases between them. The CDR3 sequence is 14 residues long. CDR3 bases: TGTGCCAGCTCACGTGTAGGGCACACAGATACGCAGTATTTT. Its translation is CASSRVGHTDTQYF.